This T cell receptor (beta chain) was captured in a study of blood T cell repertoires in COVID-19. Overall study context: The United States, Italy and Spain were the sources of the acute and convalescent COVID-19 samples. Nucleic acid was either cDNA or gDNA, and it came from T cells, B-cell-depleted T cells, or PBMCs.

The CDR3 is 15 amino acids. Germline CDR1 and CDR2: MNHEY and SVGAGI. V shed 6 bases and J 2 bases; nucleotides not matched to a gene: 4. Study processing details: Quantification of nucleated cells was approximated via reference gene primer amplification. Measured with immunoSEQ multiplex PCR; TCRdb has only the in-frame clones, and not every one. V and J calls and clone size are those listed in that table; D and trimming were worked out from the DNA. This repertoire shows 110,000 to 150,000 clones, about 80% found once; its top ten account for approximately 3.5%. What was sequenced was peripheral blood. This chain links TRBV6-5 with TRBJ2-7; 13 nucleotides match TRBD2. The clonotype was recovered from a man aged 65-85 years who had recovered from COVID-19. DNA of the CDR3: TGTGCCAGCAGGTACGGGACTAGCGGGACCTACGAGCAGTACTTC. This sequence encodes CASRYGTSGTYEQYF.